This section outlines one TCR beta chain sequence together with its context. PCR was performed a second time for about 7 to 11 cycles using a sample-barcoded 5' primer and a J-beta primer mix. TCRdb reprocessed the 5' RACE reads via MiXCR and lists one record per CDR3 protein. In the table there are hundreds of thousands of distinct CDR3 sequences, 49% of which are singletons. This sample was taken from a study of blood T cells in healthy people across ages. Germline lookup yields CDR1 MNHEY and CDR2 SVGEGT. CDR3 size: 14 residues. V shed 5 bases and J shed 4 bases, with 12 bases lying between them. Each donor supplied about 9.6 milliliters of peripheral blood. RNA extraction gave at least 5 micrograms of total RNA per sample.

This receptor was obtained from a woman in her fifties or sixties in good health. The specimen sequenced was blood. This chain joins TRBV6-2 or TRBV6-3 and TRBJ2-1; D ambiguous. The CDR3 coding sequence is TGTGCCAGCAGTGCAACACGGAGTTACAATGAGCAGTTCTTC. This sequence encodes CASSATRSYNEQFF.